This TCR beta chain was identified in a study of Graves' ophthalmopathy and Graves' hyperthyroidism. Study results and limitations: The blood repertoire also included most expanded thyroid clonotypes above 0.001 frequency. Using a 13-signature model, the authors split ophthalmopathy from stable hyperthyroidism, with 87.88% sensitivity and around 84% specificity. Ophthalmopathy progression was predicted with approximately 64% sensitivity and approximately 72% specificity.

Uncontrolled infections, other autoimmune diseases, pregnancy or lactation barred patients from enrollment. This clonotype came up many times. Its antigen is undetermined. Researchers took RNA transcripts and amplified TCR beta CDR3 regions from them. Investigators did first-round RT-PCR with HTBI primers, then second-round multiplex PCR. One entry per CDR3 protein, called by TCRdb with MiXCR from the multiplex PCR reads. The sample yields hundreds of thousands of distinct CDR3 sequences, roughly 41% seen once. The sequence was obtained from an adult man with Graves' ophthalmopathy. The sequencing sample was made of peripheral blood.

This CDR3 reads CSVTGYEQYF. The CDR3, as DNA: TGCAGCGTTACCGGGTACGAGCAGTACTTC. V gene TRBV29-1 combines with J gene TRBJ2-7; no definite D call. In germline, CDR1 is SQVTM, CDR2 ANQGSEA. This CDR3 is 10 amino acids long. The V end lost 5 bases, the J end lost 4 bases, and 6 bases lay between the germline ends.